This TCR beta chain was observed in a study of cytomegalovirus exposure and HLA in healthy donors. Across the whole study: Around 80 million unique TCR sequences came from HLA-typed donors in an early release.

Germline loops: CDR1 GTSNPN, CDR2 SVGIG (reference sequence). The CDR3 loop spans 13 amino acids. Trimming cost V 0 bases and J 2 bases, with 7 bases left between them. PCR employed 60 Vbeta and 13 Jbeta primers. Clones were sequenced by immunoSEQ multiplex PCR, and TCRdb holds only the in-frame ones, with some missing. The sample includes approximately 150,000 clones. The gene calls are TRBV30 and TRBJ1-2; D not resolved. The sample comprised PBMCs. The source is a woman between 45 and 65 years old in good health and CMV-seronegative. The CDR3 region has the DNA TGTGCCTGGAGTGTACTAGAGAACTATGGCTACACCTTC. Its protein product is CAWSVLENYGYTF.